This TCR beta chain was sequenced during a study of T cells after yellow fever vaccination. Overall study results and limits: In post-booster samples, most primary-vaccination clones reappeared (about 96% CD4, nearly 90% CD8).

This clonotype showed up just a few times. Antigen: not known. This CDR3 has 16 residues. Germline lookup yields CDR1 MGHRA and CDR2 YSYEKL. V shed 0 bases and J shed 4 bases, with 13 bases lying between them. Making TCR cDNA involved 5'RACE template switching, which added UMIs and a universal primer site. TCRdb independently ran MiXCR on the 5' RACE reads; one entry per CDR3 protein. Here the sample spans 200,000 to 250,000 distinct CDR3 sequences, more than 3% being singletons. The material sequenced was CD4+ T cells sorted from PBMCs, taken 10 days after the yellow fever booster vaccination. The chain links TRBV4-1 to TRBJ2-1, with D unclear. This receptor was taken from a man younger than 35 who received the YFV17D yellow fever vaccine. The CDR3 DNA is TGCGCCAGCAGCCAAGATGAGCGCAACAAGTACAATGAGCAGTTCTTC. Protein product: CASSQDERNKYNEQFF.